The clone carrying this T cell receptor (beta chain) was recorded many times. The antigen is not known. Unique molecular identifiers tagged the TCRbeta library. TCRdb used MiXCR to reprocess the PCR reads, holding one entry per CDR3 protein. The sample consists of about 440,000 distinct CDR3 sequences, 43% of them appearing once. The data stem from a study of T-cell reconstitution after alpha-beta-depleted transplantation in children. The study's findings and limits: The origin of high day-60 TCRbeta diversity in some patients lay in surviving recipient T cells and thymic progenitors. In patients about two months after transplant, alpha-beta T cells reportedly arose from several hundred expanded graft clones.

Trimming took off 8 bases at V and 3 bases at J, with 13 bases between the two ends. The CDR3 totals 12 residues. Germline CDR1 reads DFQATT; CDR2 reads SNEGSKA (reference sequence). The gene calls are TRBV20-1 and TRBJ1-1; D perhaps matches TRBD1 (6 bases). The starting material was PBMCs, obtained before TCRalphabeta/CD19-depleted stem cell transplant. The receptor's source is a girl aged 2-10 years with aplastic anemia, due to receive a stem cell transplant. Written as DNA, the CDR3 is TGCAGTCCTGCCACAGGGTACACTGAAGCTTTCTTT. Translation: CSPATGYTEAFF.